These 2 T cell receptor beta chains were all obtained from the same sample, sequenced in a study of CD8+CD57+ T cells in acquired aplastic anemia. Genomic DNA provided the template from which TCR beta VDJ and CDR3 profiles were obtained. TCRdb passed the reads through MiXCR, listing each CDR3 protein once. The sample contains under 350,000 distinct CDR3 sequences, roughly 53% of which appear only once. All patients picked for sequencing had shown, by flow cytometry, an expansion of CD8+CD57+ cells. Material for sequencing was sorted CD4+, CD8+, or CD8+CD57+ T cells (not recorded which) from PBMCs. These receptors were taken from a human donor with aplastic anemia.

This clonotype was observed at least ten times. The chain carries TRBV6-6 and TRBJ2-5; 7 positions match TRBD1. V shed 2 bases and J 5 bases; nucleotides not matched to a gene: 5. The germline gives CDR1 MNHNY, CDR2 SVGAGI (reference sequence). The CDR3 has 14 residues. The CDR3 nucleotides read TGTGCCAGCAGTTACCGGACAGGCTGGGAGACCCAGTACTTC. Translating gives CASSYRTGWETQYF.

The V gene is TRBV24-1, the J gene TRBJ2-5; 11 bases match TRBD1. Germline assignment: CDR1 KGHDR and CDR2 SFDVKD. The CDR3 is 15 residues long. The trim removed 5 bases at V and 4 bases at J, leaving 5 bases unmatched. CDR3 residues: CATSGSGTGGETQYF. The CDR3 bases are TGTGCCACCAGTGGCTCAGGGACAGGGGGAGAGACCCAGTACTTC.